In its sample, the clone carrying this T cell receptor beta chain was seen a few times. Its antigen remains unidentified. This entry comes from a study of blood T cells in healthy people across ages. Through a sample-barcoded 5' primer and a J-beta primer mix, a second PCR was run for about 6 to 12 cycles. Via MiXCR, TCRdb re-called the 5' RACE reads, giving one row per CDR3 protein. In the table there are 1.6 million or so distinct CDR3 sequences, around 35% of which are singletons. Germline V lookup: CDR1 MGHDK, CDR2 SYGVNS. V lost 1 base and J lost 1, with 7 bases in between. This CDR3 has 14 residues. Study conclusions and caveats: A roughly linear age-dependent decrease characterized TCR beta diversity per million T cells.

The gene calls are TRBV25-1 and TRBJ1-2; no firm D call. What was sequenced was blood. The origin of this receptor is a woman aged 25 to 39 in good health. This chain's CDR3 is CASSEFADNYGYTF. CDR3 sequence (DNA): TGTGCCAGCAGTGAATTTGCAGATAACTATGGCTACACCTTC.